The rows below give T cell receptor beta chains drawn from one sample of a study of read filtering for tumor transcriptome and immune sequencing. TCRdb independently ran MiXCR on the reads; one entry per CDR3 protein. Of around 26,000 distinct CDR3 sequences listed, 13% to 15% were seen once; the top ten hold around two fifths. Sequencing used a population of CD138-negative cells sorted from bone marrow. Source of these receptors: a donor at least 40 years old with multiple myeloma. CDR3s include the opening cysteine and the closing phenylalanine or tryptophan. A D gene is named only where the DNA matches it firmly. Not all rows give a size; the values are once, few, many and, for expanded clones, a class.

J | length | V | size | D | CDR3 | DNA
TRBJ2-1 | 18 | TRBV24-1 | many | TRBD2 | CATSDWGLAGGPYNEQFF | TGTGCCACCAGTGATTGGGGACTAGCGGGAGGGCCATACAATGAGCAGTTCTTC
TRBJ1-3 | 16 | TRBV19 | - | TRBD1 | CASSIGDRGSGNTIYF | TGTGCCAGTAGTATTGGGGACAGGGGCTCCGGAAACACCATATATTTT
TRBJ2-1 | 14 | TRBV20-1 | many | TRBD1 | CSTYGTGGLNEQFF | TGCAGTACCTACGGGACAGGGGGCCTAAATGAGCAGTTCTTC
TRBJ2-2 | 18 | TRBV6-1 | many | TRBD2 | CASSAPGLAGGNTGELFF | TGTGCCAGCAGTGCACCGGGACTAGCGGGAGGGAACACCGGGGAGCTGTTTTTT
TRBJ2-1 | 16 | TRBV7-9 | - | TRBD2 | CASRGKTSGIWNEQFF | TGTGCCAGCAGGGGCAAGACTAGCGGGATTTGGAATGAGCAGTTCTTC
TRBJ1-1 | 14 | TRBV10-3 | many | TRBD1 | CAITRGQGSTEAFF | TGTGCCATCACCCGCGGACAGGGTAGTACTGAAGCTTTCTTT
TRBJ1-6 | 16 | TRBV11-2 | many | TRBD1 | CASSLDLGQGNSPLHF | TGTGCCAGCAGCTTAGATCTGGGACAGGGGAATTCACCCCTCCACTTT
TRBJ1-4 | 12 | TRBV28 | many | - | CASSRFVGRRFF | TGTGCCAGCAGCCGCTTTGTGGGGCGCCGGTTTTTT
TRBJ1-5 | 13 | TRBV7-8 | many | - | CASSLGRNQPQHF | TGTGCCAGCAGCTTAGGGAGAAATCAGCCCCAGCATTTT
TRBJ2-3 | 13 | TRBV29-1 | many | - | CSVSSLVTDTQYF | TGCAGCGTATCGTCACTAGTCACAGATACGCAGTATTTT
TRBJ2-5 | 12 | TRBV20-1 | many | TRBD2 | CIPGSGRETQYF | TGCATCCCCGGGAGCGGGAGAGAGACCCAGTACTTC
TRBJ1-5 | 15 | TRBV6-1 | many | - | CASKDSQGVNQPQHF | TGTGCCAGCAAAGACTCACAGGGAGTAAATCAGCCCCAGCATTTT
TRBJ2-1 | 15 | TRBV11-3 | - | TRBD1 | CASSLESDRETEQFF | TGTGCCAGCAGCTTAGAGTCGGACAGGGAAACTGAGCAGTTCTTC
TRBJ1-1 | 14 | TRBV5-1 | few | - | CASSLFQAPGEAFF | TGCGCCAGCAGCTTGTTTCAGGCGCCGGGTGAAGCCTTCTTT
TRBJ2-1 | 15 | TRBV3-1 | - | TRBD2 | CASSLGTRPYNEQSF | TGTGCCAGCAGCCTCGGGACTAGACCCTACAATGAGCAGTCCTTC
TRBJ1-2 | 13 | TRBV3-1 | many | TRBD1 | CASGAGQGISYTF | TGTGCCAGCGGAGCAGGACAGGGGATAAGCTACACCTTC
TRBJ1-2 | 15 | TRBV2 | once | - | CAGSGRRDDYYGYTF | TGTGCCGGCAGCGGGCGGAGGGATGACTACTATGGCTACACCTTC
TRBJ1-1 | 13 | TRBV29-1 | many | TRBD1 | CSVGDRGRTEAFF | TGCAGCGTGGGGGACAGGGGGCGAACTGAAGCTTTCTTT
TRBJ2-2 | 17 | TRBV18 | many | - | CASTTSRPAVNTGELFF | TGTGCCAGCACAACCAGCAGGCCGGCCGTGAACACCGGGGAGCTGTTTTTT
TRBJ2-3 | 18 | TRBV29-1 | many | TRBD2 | CSVPPEGGRAGGTDTQYF | TGCAGCGTTCCCCCCGAAGGCGGGAGGGCCGGGGGCACAGATACGCAGTATTTT
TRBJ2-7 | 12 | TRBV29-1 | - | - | CSVEQGGGEQYF | TGCAGCGTTGAGCAGGGGGGAGGCGAGCAGTACTTC
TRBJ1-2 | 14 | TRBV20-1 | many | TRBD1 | CSARGRGLYYGYTF | TGCAGTGCTAGGGGGAGGGGGCTCTACTATGGCTACACCTTC
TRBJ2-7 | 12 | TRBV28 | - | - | CASSLPGLEQYF | TGTGCCAGCAGTTTACCGGGGCTCGAGCAGTACTTC